The 19 T cell receptor beta chains below were found in one sample sequenced in a study of shared clonotypes between healthy human individuals. The assay was immunoSEQ multiplex PCR, and TCRdb's table has in-frame clones only and misses some. The table has under 2.5 million clones, roughly 90% seen once. Sequenced input: naive CD4+ T cells from PBMCs. As for subset: CD45RA+ positively selected. The receptor source for this set is a man aged 18 to 30 in good health. Some clones in this sample may be carry-over from other donors' samples.

The rearrangement uses TRBV14 and TRBJ2-1; 7 bases are shared with TRBD2. V dropped 4 bases and J dropped 3; count of bases not matched to a gene: 9. CDR1 is SGHDN and CDR2 is FVKESK in the germline V gene. The length of the CDR3 is 16 residues. CDR3 coding DNA: TGTGCCAGCAGCCCTTATTCCGGGACTAACTACAATGAGCAGTTCTTC. Amino acid sequence: CASSPYSGTNYNEQFF.

The CDR3, as DNA: TGTGCCAGTAGTTTGGGGGGGACAGGGACGAAAGGACCCCAGCATTTT. Its protein is CASSLGGTGTKGPQHF. The chain links TRBV19 to TRBJ1-5; 9 nucleotides agree with TRBD1. With V trimmed by 5 bases and J by 10 bases, 15 bases remained unmatched. This CDR3 spans 16 amino acids. CDR1 LNHDA and CDR2 SQIVND come from the germline V gene (reference sequence).

The gene calls are TRBV13 and TRBJ2-1; TRBD1 is a possible D gene (6 bases). Germline V gives CDR1 PRHDT, CDR2 FYEKMQ (reference sequence). Trimming stripped 5 bases from V and 0 bases from J, with 11 bases between. The length of the CDR3 is 15 residues. CDR3 coding DNA: TGTGCCAGCAGCCCGAGGGGGAGCTCCTACAATGAGCAGTTCTTC. Translated, it gives CASSPRGSSYNEQFF.

The V gene is TRBV11-2, the J gene TRBJ2-7, with 7 bases matching TRBD1. Germline CDR1 SGHAT, CDR2 FQNNGV. V shed 3 bases and J 6 bases; nucleotides not matched to a gene: 5. The CDR3 consists of 13 residues. The CDR3 reads CASSFGRGSEQYF. In DNA, the CDR3 is TGTGCCAGCAGCTTCGGCAGGGGGAGCGAGCAGTACTTC.

V gene TRBV18 combines with J gene TRBJ1-1; D is unclear. Between the trimmed V and J ends, which lost 3 bases and 0 bases, there was a span of 14 bases. CDR1 and CDR2 from the germline V gene are KGHSH and LQKENI. CDR3 length: 16 amino acids. CDR3 sequence: CASSPLIAGLNTEAFF. Written as DNA, the CDR3 is TGTGCCAGCTCACCCCTCATAGCAGGCCTGAACACTGAAGCTTTCTTT.

The gene calls are TRBV5-4 and TRBJ2-3; D gene ambiguous. Trimming took off 4 bases at V and 2 bases at J, with 23 bases between the two ends. The germline V gene has CDR1 SGHNT and CDR2 YYREEE (reference sequence). The length of the CDR3 is 18 residues. The CDR3 here is CASSGTLGQREYTDTQYF. As DNA, the CDR3 is TGTGCCAGCAGCGGCACCTTGGGCCAGCGCGAGTACACAGATACGCAGTATTTT.

The chain has TRBV28 and TRBJ1-5; D is undetermined. The V end lost 6 bases, the J end lost 9 bases, and 24 bases lay between the germline ends. Germline loops: CDR1 MDHEN, CDR2 SYDVKM. This CDR3 contains 16 residues. The CDR3 sequence is CASSAGYRQVWRPQHF. The CDR3 DNA is TGTGCCAGCAGCGCTGGGTATCGGCAGGTCTGGAGGCCCCAGCATTTT.

The CDR3 here is CASARGRVNDEQFF. The CDR3 nucleotides read TGTGCTAGTGCCCGGGGTAGGGTGAACGATGAGCAGTTCTTC. V usage is TRBV12-5 and J usage is TRBJ2-1; the D gene is possibly TRBD2 (5 bases). This CDR3 has 14 residues. Trimming pared 7 bases from V and 8 bases from J, leaving 18 bases between. The germline V gene has CDR1 LGHNT and CDR2 FRNRAP.

This rearrangement joins TRBV7-3 to TRBJ2-5, with TRBD2 matching 11 bases. V lost 3 bases to trimming and J lost 5 bases; unmatched junction nucleotides: 11. Germline V CDR1 and CDR2: SGHTA, FQGTGA. The CDR3 covers 17 residues. CDR3 amino acids: CASSLGTSGKGGETQYF. CDR3 coding DNA: TGTGCCAGCAGCTTGGGGACTAGCGGAAAAGGAGGGGAGACCCAGTACTTC. Full variable domain (remainder filled in from reference TRBV7-3 and TRBJ2-5): GAGVSQTPSNKVTEKGKYVELRCDPISGHTALYWYRQSLGQGPEFLIYFQGTGAADDSGLPNDRFFAVRPEGSVSTLKIQRTERGDSAVYLCASSLGTSGKGGETQYFGPGTRLLVL.

V and J are TRBV7-3 and TRBJ2-1; a weak D match, TRBD2 (6 bases). CDR1 and CDR2 from the germline V gene are SGHTA and FQGTGA. The CDR3 totals 15 residues. Trimming cost V 3 bases and J 2 bases, with 11 bases left between them. The CDR3 bases are TGTGCCAGCAGCTTGGAAGGGACTGCCTACAATGAGCAGTTCTTC. Its protein product is CASSLEGTAYNEQFF.

The rearrangement uses TRBV6-6 and TRBJ1-5, with TRBD1 identical over 9 bases. V lost 7 bases, J lost 7 bases, and 8 bases stayed unmatched. The length of the CDR3 is 14 residues. Germline V lookup: CDR1 MNHNY, CDR2 SVGAGI (reference sequence). The CDR3 nucleotides are TGTGCCAGCACCGACAGGGGGATTGGACAGCCCCAGCATTTT. It yields the protein CASTDRGIGQPQHF.

Comments on this clone: The sample carries other DNA sequences with the same CDR3. The chain employs TRBV7-9 and TRBJ2-3, with TRBD2 identical over 11 bases. The CDR3 extends over 14 amino acids. V lost 5 bases and J lost 5; bases outside the gene matches: 3. The germline V gene encodes CDR1 SEHNR and CDR2 FQNEAQ (reference sequence). CDR3: CASSLGLAVDTQYF. The CDR3 nucleotides are TGTGCCAGCAGCCTGGGACTAGCGGTAGATACGCAGTATTTT.

CDR3 DNA: TGTGCCAGCAGTGCGACAGGGACAGGGGTTATCAACGAGCAGTACTTC. It translates to CASSATGTGVINEQYF. This chain uses TRBV6-4 with TRBJ2-7; TRBD1 aligns across 10 bases. CDR1 and CDR2 (germline): MRHNA, SNTAGT. The V gene end was trimmed by 4 bases and the J gene end by 5 bases; junction bases not matched to a gene: 11. The CDR3 has 16 amino acids.

V gene TRBV6-6 combines with J gene TRBJ1-1; D is uncertain. CDR3 size: 14 residues. With 0 bases removed from V and 1 base from J, the gap between germline ends came to 6 bases. Germline loops: CDR1 MNHNY, CDR2 SVGAGI (reference sequence). The CDR3, as DNA: TGTGCCAGCAGTTACTCACTAGCGAACACTGAAGCTTTCTTT. Translation: CASSYSLANTEAFF.

The V and J genes are TRBV5-1 and TRBJ2-2, with D possibly being TRBD1 (6 bases). There are 15 residues in the CDR3. The V gene's germline CDR1 is SGHRS and CDR2 YFSETQ. Trimming stripped 4 bases from V and 2 bases from J, with 12 bases between. The CDR3 region is CASSQVGTNTGELFF. Written as DNA, the CDR3 is TGCGCCAGCAGCCAGGTTGGGACAAACACCGGGGAGCTGTTTTTT.

The chain joins TRBV27 to TRBJ2-2; no definite D call. Trimming shortened V by 0 bases and J by 2 bases, and 7 bases separated the two germline ends. The CDR3 consists of 15 residues. Germline loops: CDR1 MNHEY, CDR2 SMNVEV (reference sequence). The DNA for the CDR3 is TGTGCCAGCAGTTTATCCAGGCTAAACACCGGGGAGCTGTTTTTT. Amino acids: CASSLSRLNTGELFF.

J is TRBJ2-1 and V is TRBV11-2; unclear D gene. Trimming cost V 0 bases and J 10 bases, with 13 bases left between them. Per germline, CDR1 SGHAT and CDR2 FQNNGV. This CDR3 is built from 14 residues. As DNA, the CDR3 is TGTGCCAGCAGCTTAGATCCGGGCATCCGGGAGCAGTTCTTC. Translated, it gives CASSLDPGIREQFF.

The gene calls are TRBV7-9 and TRBJ1-2; D perhaps matches TRBD1 (6 bases). Germline V CDR1 and CDR2: SEHNR, FQNEAQ (reference sequence). The CDR3 length is 11 residues. Trimming took off 0 bases at V and 12 bases at J, with 8 bases between the two ends. The CDR3 is CASSLAGAHTF. CDR3 nucleotides: TGTGCCAGCAGCTTAGCGGGGGCACACACCTTC.

V gene TRBV6-1 combines with J gene TRBJ1-4; tentatively, D is TRBD1 (5 bases). From germline, CDR1 is MNHNS and CDR2 SASEGT. CDR3 length: 15 amino acids. V was shortened by 5 bases and J by 7 bases, with 17 bases between the two germline ends. CDR3 bases: TGTGCCAGCAGTCCGGGTTACTCGGGGGGTGAAAAACTGTTTTTT. Amino acids: CASSPGYSGGEKLFF.